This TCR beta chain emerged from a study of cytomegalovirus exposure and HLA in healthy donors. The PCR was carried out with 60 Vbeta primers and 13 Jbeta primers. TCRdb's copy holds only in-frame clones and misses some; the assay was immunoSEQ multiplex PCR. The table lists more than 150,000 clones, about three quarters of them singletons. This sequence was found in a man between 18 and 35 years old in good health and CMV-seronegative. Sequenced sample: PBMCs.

The CDR3 protein is CASSVAAGGFYEQYF. CDR3 nucleotides: TGTGCCAGCAGCGTAGCGGCAGGGGGTTTCTACGAGCAGTACTTC. This sequence joins TRBV9 and TRBJ2-7, with TRBD1 identical over 7 bases. In germline, CDR1 is SGDLS, CDR2 YYNGEE. Germline trimming cut 0 bases from V and 3 bases from J; bases unmatched to any gene: 6. The CDR3 is made up of 15 amino acids.